A single sample gave rise to the 14 T cell receptor beta chains below, sequenced in a study of neurological immune-mediated disorders. Using its own MiXCR run on the 5' RACE reads, TCRdb lists one record per CDR3 protein. The sample includes approximately 60,000 distinct CDR3 sequences, roughly 3.3% seen only once; the top ten take around 3.3%. The sample taken for sequencing was PBMCs. The receptor source for this set is a woman aged 25 to 45 with multiple sclerosis.

With regard to this clonotype: As the CDR3 is not closed by the conserved phenylalanine or tryptophan, this likely results from a read error. This chain joins TRBV12-3 or TRBV12-4 and TRBJ2-7; TRBD2 agrees at 14 bases. This CDR3 comprises 20 residues. J lost 10 bases, V lost 0 bases, and 20 bases had no gene match. The CDR3 bases are TGTGCCAGCAGTTTAGCGCTCGATGGATTCCTGGGACTAGCGGGAGTAGAACAGTACTAC. It translates to CASSLALDGFLGLAGVEQYY.

This clonotype was counted ten times or more. J is TRBJ2-7 and V is TRBV20-1; TRBD2 agrees at 7 bases. With V trimmed by 3 bases and J by 6 bases, 5 bases remained unmatched. In germline, CDR1 is DFQATT, CDR2 SNEGSKA (reference sequence). The CDR3 totals 12 residues. CDR3 sequence reads: CSASALALEQYF. The DNA of the CDR3 is TGCAGTGCTAGTGCACTAGCGCTCGAGCAGTACTTC.

This clonotype was seen many times. The rearrangement uses TRBV5-1 and TRBJ2-5; 9 nucleotides match TRBD1. Per the germline V gene, CDR1 is SGHRS and CDR2 is YFSETQ. This CDR3 region has 14 residues. With V trimmed by 6 bases and J by 7 bases, 10 bases remained unmatched. Here the CDR3 reads CASTTTTGGATQYF. The CDR3 DNA reads as TGCGCCAGCACCACGACGACAGGGGGGGCGACCCAGTACTTC.

The sample holds many counts of this clonotype. The chain joins TRBV20-1 to TRBJ2-5; TRBD2 agrees at 10 bases. CDR3 length: 17 amino acids. From germline, CDR1 is DFQATT and CDR2 SNEGSKA (reference sequence). V shed 3 bases and J 4 bases; nucleotides not matched to a gene: 14. The DNA for the CDR3 is TGCAGTGCTAGCCCGCCTTTGGAGCGGGGGGGCCGAGAGACCCAGTACTTC. Protein: CSASPPLERGGRETQYF.

This clonotype was detected many times. The J gene is TRBJ2-3, the V gene TRBV9; maybe TRBD2 (6 bases). The germline CDR1 and CDR2 sequences are SGDLS and YYNGEE. The CDR3 sequence is 14 residues long. Trimming removed 0 bases at V and 4 bases at J, with 9 bases between. CDR3 amino acids: CASSVGGEPDTQYF. CDR3 nucleotide sequence: TGTGCCAGCAGCGTAGGGGGGGAGCCAGATACGCAGTATTTT.

This clonotype came up many times. The chain uses TRBV20-1 and TRBJ2-5; maybe TRBD2 (6 bases). Germline CDR1 and CDR2: DFQATT and SNEGSKA (reference sequence). CDR3 length equals 14 residues. Trimming cost V 5 bases and J 5 bases, with 18 bases left between them. The CDR3 sequence: CSAESGHREETQYF. The CDR3 DNA reads as TGCAGTGCTGAAAGCGGGCACCGGGAGGAGACCCAGTACTTC.

This clonotype was counted a few times. The junction shows a germline mismatch at one end, possibly a read error. The CDR3 DNA reads TGCGCCAGCAGCCCCGGGACAGAAGGCAATCAGTCCCAGAATTTT. It yields the protein CASSPGTEGNQSQNF. The rearrangement uses TRBV5-1 and TRBJ1-5, with 7 bases lining up with TRBD1. CDR3 length equals 15 residues. Germline V gives CDR1 SGHRS, CDR2 YFSETQ. Supplemented by reference TRBV5-1 and TRBJ1-5, the full variable domain reads KAGVTQTPRYLIKTRGQQVTLSCSPISGHRSVSWYQQTPGQGLQFLFEYFSETQRNKGNFPGRFSGRQFSNSRSEMNVSTLELGDSALYLCASSPGTEGNQSQNFGDGTRLSIL.

This clonotype was picked up many times. CDR3: CSALNLMGSLNEQFF. CDR3 sequence (DNA): TGCAGTGCTTTAAACTTAATGGGGTCTTTAAATGAGCAGTTCTTC. V gene TRBV20-1 combines with J gene TRBJ2-1; D call uncertain. The CDR3 runs 15 residues. Germline values: CDR1 DFQATT, CDR2 SNEGSKA (reference sequence). V was clipped by 5 bases and J by 7 bases, with 21 bases between them.

The table lists this clonotype with many counts. CDR3 in amino acids: CSAREGARSTDTQYF. CDR3 DNA: TGCAGTGCTAGGGAGGGAGCGAGGAGCACAGATACGCAGTATTTT. The V gene is TRBV20-1, the J gene TRBJ2-3, with D possibly being TRBD2 (6 bases). The germline V and J ends were trimmed by 3 bases and 0 bases, with 13 bases remaining between them. CDR1 is DFQATT and CDR2 is SNEGSKA in the germline V gene (reference sequence). CDR3 length: 15 amino acids.

This clonotype was seen ten or more times. This chain joins TRBV6-5 and TRBJ1-4; TRBD1 agrees at 7 bases. CDR1 is MNHEY, CDR2 SVGAGI, per germline. CDR3 length: 16 amino acids. Losses at the gene ends were 2 bases for V and 7 bases for J; bases not matched to a gene: 10. CDR3 nucleotide sequence: TGTGCCAGCAGTTACGGGGCAGGGGGTCGGAGTGAAAAACTGTTTTTT. It codes for CASSYGAGGRSEKLFF.

This clonotype occurred many times. The chain combines TRBV14 with TRBJ2-1; TRBD1 matches at 8 bases. Germline V gene sequence: CDR1 SGHDN, CDR2 FVKESK. The CDR3 runs to 11 residues. Unmatched junction bases numbered 2, after V lost 8 bases and J lost 8 bases. CDR3 protein: CASGQGYEQFF. CDR3 in DNA: TGTGCCAGCGGACAGGGCTATGAGCAGTTCTTC.

A few counts support this clonotype. This sequence joins TRBV7-3 and TRBJ2-1; 7 bases fit TRBD2. From germline, CDR1 is SGHTA and CDR2 FQGTGA. The CDR3 sequence is 19 residues long. The junction had 28 bases not matched to a gene; V was cut back by 2 bases and J by 15 bases. The CDR3 coding sequence is TGTGCCAGCAGCTTATATGCCGACCCGTGGGGAGGGACGGTCTCAGGACGGTTCTTC. Encoded protein: CASSLYADPWGGTVSGRFF.

Ten or more counts support this clonotype. The chain carries TRBV5-1 and TRBJ2-1, with D perhaps matching TRBD2 (6 bases). From germline, CDR1 is SGHRS and CDR2 YFSETQ. The V gene lost 5 bases and the J gene lost 6 bases, with 12 bases spanning the gap. The CDR3 runs 13 residues. This chain's CDR3 is CASRWGVGNEQFF. CDR3 sequence (DNA): TGCGCCAGCAGATGGGGGGTGGGCAATGAGCAGTTCTTC.

This clonotype was recorded many times. The gene calls are TRBV11-2 and TRBJ1-6; 7 nucleotides agree with TRBD1. Germline loops: CDR1 SGHAT, CDR2 FQNNGV. The CDR3 sequence is 14 residues long. V lost 1 base to trimming and J lost 9 bases; unmatched junction nucleotides: 3. The DNA for the CDR3 is TGTGCCAGCAGCTTAGTTCAGGGGGGTTCACCCCTCCACTTT. Translated: CASSLVQGGSPLHF.